A selection of T cell receptor beta chains follows, all from one sample in a study of T cell repertoires in cytomegalovirus infection. TCRdb re-called the reads through MiXCR, storing one row per CDR3 protein. This sample has 380,000 or so distinct CDR3 sequences, with nearly 35% found just once. These receptors' targets are unknown. The sequences come from cultured PBMCs, collected from culture after CMV antigen stimulation. The receptors were sampled from a human donor in good health (CMV status not recorded). Some clones in this sample may be carry-over from other donors' samples. Both conserved end residues are part of each CDR3. The D gene is left open where the match is weak. Size is omitted from some rows. Given values are once, few, many or a class for expanded clones.

CDR3 protein,CDR3 DNA,clone size,V gene,D gene,J gene
CASSLFAAGGNQPQHF,TGTGCCAGCAGCTTATTCGCAGCGGGTGGCAATCAGCCCCAGCATTTT,few,TRBV7-2,-,TRBJ1-5
CSVSRQGTYGYTF,TGCAGCGTTTCCCGACAGGGGACCTATGGCTACACCTTC,-,TRBV29-1,TRBD1,TRBJ1-2
CASSLEWGRLSYEQYF,TGTGCCAGCAGCTTGGAGTGGGGGCGCTTATCCTACGAGCAGTACTTC,few,TRBV5-5,-,TRBJ2-7
CASSVNRRLARPEDVYF,TGTGCCAGCAGCGTTAACCGGCGGCTAGCGAGACCGGAGGATGTGTATTTT,few,TRBV7-2,-,TRBJ2-3
CASSYPGNEQFF,TGTGCCAGCAGTTACCCGGGTAATGAGCAGTTCTTC,-,TRBV6-5,-,TRBJ2-1
CASSLFQNYEQYF,TGTGCCAGCAGTTTATTTCAGAACTACGAGCAGTACTTC,few,TRBV27,-,TRBJ2-7
CASSQGRGVPYNEQFF,TGCGCCAGCAGCCAAGGGAGAGGGGTACCCTACAATGAGCAGTTCTTC,-,TRBV4-3,-,TRBJ2-1
CASSSPGFPDTQYF,TGTGCCAGCAGCTCCCCCGGCTTCCCAGATACGCAGTATTTT,many,TRBV7-2,-,TRBJ2-3
CASSLERGYGEKLFF,TGTGCCAGCAGTTTAGAAAGAGGGTATGGCGAAAAACTGTTTTTT,-,TRBV27,-,TRBJ1-4
CASTQGQTGELFF,TGTGCCAGTACCCAGGGGCAGACCGGGGAGCTGTTTTTT,-,TRBV6-5,-,TRBJ2-2
CARNRGTANTGELFF,TGTGCCAGAAACCGCGGGACAGCTAACACCGGGGAGCTGTTTTTT,-,TRBV7-9,-,TRBJ2-2
CASSRAGEEETQYF,TGTGCCAGCAGTCGAGCGGGAGAGGAAGAGACCCAGTACTTC,-,TRBV6-5,TRBD2,TRBJ2-5
CASDSPGVAGRRGDEQFF,TGTGCCAGCGACTCCCCAGGGGTAGCGGGACGCCGGGGGGATGAGCAGTTCTTC,few,TRBV7-9,TRBD2,TRBJ2-1
CASSHQTGTPYNEQFF,TGCGCCAGCAGCCACCAAACCGGGACCCCCTACAATGAGCAGTTCTTC,-,TRBV4-1,-,TRBJ2-1
CASSYGSTSTDTQYF,TGTGCCAGCAGCTATGGCTCAACTAGCACAGATACGCAGTATTTT,many,TRBV7-2,-,TRBJ2-3
CSARGLAELNEQFF,TGCAGTGCTAGGGGACTAGCGGAGCTCAATGAGCAGTTCTTC,few,TRBV20-1,TRBD2,TRBJ2-1
CASSIDHRETHGYTF,TGTGCCAGTAGTATAGATCACAGAGAAACGCATGGCTACACCTTC,-,TRBV19,-,TRBJ1-2
CSALGAVKPYEQYF,TGCAGTGCCCTGGGTGCAGTAAAGCCCTACGAGCAGTACTTC,-,TRBV20-1,-,TRBJ2-7
CASSVGASGSQETQYF,TGTGCCAGCAGCGTAGGGGCTAGCGGGAGCCAAGAGACCCAGTACTTC,once,TRBV9,TRBD2,TRBJ2-5
CSAGGGKLFF,TGCAGTGCTGGGGGGGGAAAACTGTTTTTT,-,TRBV20-1,-,TRBJ1-4
CASSVGQGEADTQYF,TGTGCCAGCAGCGTAGGTCAGGGTGAAGCAGATACGCAGTATTTT,-,TRBV9,-,TRBJ2-3
CASSMGTEAFF,TGTGCCAGTAGTATGGGGACTGAAGCTTTCTTT,few,TRBV19,-,TRBJ1-1
CASSLWSRAVDTQYF,TGTGCCAGCAGTTTATGGAGCAGGGCGGTAGATACGCAGTATTTT,-,TRBV27,-,TRBJ2-3
CASSQGAVVSGANVLTF,TGCGCCAGCAGCCAAGGTGCCGTGGTCTCTGGGGCCAACGTCCTGACTTTC,few,TRBV4-3,-,TRBJ2-6
CASGLVLLAGNQETQYF,TGTGCTAGTGGTTTGGTACTGCTAGCGGGTAACCAAGAGACCCAGTACTTC,few,TRBV12-5,TRBD2,TRBJ2-5
CASRENGRINQPQHF,TGTGCCAGCAGAGAAAACGGACGGATAAATCAGCCCCAGCATTTT,few,TRBV6-2/TRBV6-3,-,TRBJ1-5
CATSGGPYEKLFF,TGTGCCACCTCAGGGGGCCCTTATGAAAAACTGTTTTTT,-,TRBV24-1,TRBD1,TRBJ1-4
CAWSAKGASEKLFF,TGTGCCTGGAGTGCAAAGGGGGCAAGTGAAAAACTGTTTTTT,few,TRBV30,TRBD1,TRBJ1-4
CAMQARRQGHTEAFF,TGTGCCATGCAGGCCCGCCGACAGGGGCACACTGAAGCTTTCTTT,-,TRBV12-3/TRBV12-4,TRBD1,TRBJ1-1
CASSLGNAYNEQFF,TGCGCCAGCAGCTTGGGGAATGCCTACAATGAGCAGTTCTTC,-,TRBV5-1,-,TRBJ2-1
CASSPPSGRDYNEQFF,TGTGCCAGCTCACCACCTAGCGGGAGAGACTACAATGAGCAGTTCTTC,few,TRBV18,TRBD2,TRBJ2-1
CASSQTLGGGPNEKLFF,TGCGCCAGCAGCCAGACCCTAGGCGGGGGGCCTAATGAAAAACTGTTTTTT,once,TRBV4-1,-,TRBJ1-4
CASSLWGELAGGYPDTQYF,TGTGCCAGCAGTTTATGGGGGGAACTAGCGGGAGGCTATCCAGATACGCAGTATTTT,few,TRBV28,TRBD2,TRBJ2-3
CASRPAAEETQYF,TGTGCCAGCCGGCCAGCGGCGGAAGAGACCCAGTACTTC,once,TRBV18,-,TRBJ2-5
CASSSTGPTSTLHF,TGTGCCAGCAGTTCTACCGGGCCCACATCAACCCTCCACTTT,-,TRBV12-3/TRBV12-4,-,TRBJ1-6
CAIIEQGAQGNEQFF,TGTGCCATCATAGAACAGGGGGCGCAAGGTAATGAGCAGTTCTTC,-,TRBV28,TRBD1,TRBJ2-1
CASRLGSGTYNEQFF,TGTGCCAGCAGGTTAGGCAGCGGGACCTACAATGAGCAGTTCTTC,many,TRBV7-2,TRBD2,TRBJ2-1